The 20 T cell receptor beta chains listed next were all sequenced from one sample in a study of shared clonotypes between healthy human individuals. Produced via immunoSEQ multiplex PCR; TCRdb's table is partial and in-frame only. The sample carries a few million clones, around 93% recorded once. Sequenced sample: naive CD4+ T cells from PBMCs. Specified subset: CD45RA+ positively selected. The receptor set was obtained from a man aged 18 to 35 in good health. Some clones in this sample may be carry-over from other donors' samples.

The chain combines TRBV7-3 with TRBJ2-2; D call uncertain. Per germline, CDR1 SGHTA and CDR2 FQGTGA. V lost 5 bases and J lost 2, with 6 bases in between. The CDR3 totals 13 residues. The CDR3 spells CASSPVNTGELFF. CDR3 coding DNA: TGTGCCAGCAGCCCCGTCAACACCGGGGAGCTGTTTTTT.

The gene calls are TRBV28 and TRBJ2-7, with D possibly TRBD2 on 7 matching bases. Germline V lookup: CDR1 MDHEN, CDR2 SYDVKM. CDR3 length: 15 residues. V lost 6 bases to trimming and J lost 2 bases, with 17 bases between them. The CDR3 coding sequence is TGTGCCAGCAGGAAGGGGGGGCAGGGGACCTACGAGCAGTACTTC. This translates into CASRKGGQGTYEQYF.

The chain carries TRBV6-5 and TRBJ1-6; no definite D call. The germline CDR1 and CDR2 sequences are MNHEY and SVGAGI. The CDR3 sequence is 13 residues long. Trimming shortened V by 7 bases and J by 9 bases, and 13 bases separated the two germline ends. The CDR3 DNA sequence: TGTGCCAGCAAGTTGGGGAATCGTTCACCCCTCCACTTT. Protein: CASKLGNRSPLHF.

The V call is TRBV4-1, the J call TRBJ1-2, with D tentatively TRBD1 (5 bases). This CDR3 comprises 15 residues. Trimming cost V 1 base and J 8 bases, with 17 bases left between them. In germline, CDR1 is MGHRA, CDR2 YSYEKL. For the CDR3, the DNA is TGCGCCAGCAGCCAAGCGAGGGGACCCCGGGGGGGCTACACCTTC. Residues: CASSQARGPRGGYTF.

The V call is TRBV7-2, the J call TRBJ2-6, with TRBD1 as a possible D gene (5 bases). There are 15 residues in the CDR3. Germline CDR1 reads SGHTA; CDR2 reads FQGNSA. V was pared by 7 bases and J by 3 bases, with 13 bases between. The CDR3 region is CASNPGFVGANVLTF. The CDR3 coding sequence is TGTGCCAGCAACCCAGGGTTCGTTGGGGCCAACGTCCTGACTTTC. The full variable domain, its missing parts supplied by reference TRBV7-2 and TRBJ2-6, is GAGVSQSPSNKVTEKGKDVELRCDPISGHTALYWYRQSLGQGLEFLIYFQGNSAPDKSGLPSDRFSAERTGGSVSTLTIQRTQQEDSAVYLCASNPGFVGANVLTFGAGSRLTVL.

Only one count was recorded for this clone. The chain joins TRBV29-1 to TRBJ2-3, with 10 bases lining up with TRBD2. V lost 5 bases, J lost 1 base, and 6 bases stayed unmatched. The CDR3 is made up of 15 amino acids. Per the germline V gene, CDR1 is SQVTM and CDR2 is ANQGSEA. The CDR3: CSVQREGPGTDTQYF. Written as DNA, the CDR3 is TGCAGCGTTCAGCGGGAGGGCCCGGGCACAGATACGCAGTATTTT.

V is TRBV27 and J is TRBJ1-2; no clear D gene. The CDR3 is made up of 15 amino acids. Germline lookup yields CDR1 MNHEY and CDR2 SMNVEV (reference sequence). V lost 3 bases and J lost 0, with 11 bases in between. CDR3 DNA: TGTGCCAGCAGTTTTAATGGGCAGGCTAACTATGGCTACACCTTC. Translating it yields CASSFNGQANYGYTF.

A word on this clone: Other DNA sequences in the same sample also yield this CDR3. This chain joins TRBV9 and TRBJ2-3; 7 bases are shared with TRBD2. This CDR3 comprises 16 residues. Germline V gives CDR1 SGDLS, CDR2 YYNGEE. J was trimmed by 0 bases and V by 1 base; bases with no gene match: 5. The CDR3 DNA follows: TGTGCCAGCAGCGTAATGAGCGGGACTAGCACAGATACGCAGTATTTT. Translated, it gives CASSVMSGTSTDTQYF. Supplemented by reference TRBV9 and TRBJ2-3, the full variable domain reads DSGVTQTPKHLITATGQRVTLRCSPRSGDLSVYWYQQSLDQGLQFLIQYYNGEERAKGNILERFSAQQFPDLHSELNLSSLELGDSALYFCASSVMSGTSTDTQYFGPGTRLTVL.

J is TRBJ2-4 and V is TRBV6-6, with 10 bases that match TRBD2. The CDR3 extends over 15 amino acids. Looked up from germline, CDR1 is MNHNY and CDR2 is SVGAGI (reference sequence). The V segment lost 6 bases and the J segment 8 bases; nucleotides outside the gene matches: 10. DNA of the CDR3: TGTGCCAGCAGAAACCTAGCGGGAGAGGGTGACATTCAGTACTTC. Translated: CASRNLAGEGDIQYF.

The chain joins TRBV28 to TRBJ2-5; TRBD2 matches at 7 bases. CDR1 is MDHEN, CDR2 SYDVKM, per germline. With 8 bases clipped from V and 5 bases from J, the junction kept 8 bases outside the gene matches. The length of the CDR3 is 13 residues. The CDR3 region has the DNA TGTGCCAGCGTTCGCGGGAGCCGTGAGACCCAGTACTTC. Protein product: CASVRGSRETQYF.

The chain uses TRBV27 and TRBJ2-6, with 9 bases identical to TRBD1. Germline-derived CDR1 and CDR2 are MNHEY and SMNVEV (reference sequence). The CDR3 runs 18 residues. The junction had 9 bases not matched to a gene; V was cut back by 6 bases and J by 0 bases. CDR3 in DNA: TGTGCCAGCAGCCGGGACAGGGCCCCCAGCTCTGGGGCCAACGTCCTGACTTTC. As protein: CASSRDRAPSSGANVLTF.

This chain uses TRBV15 with TRBJ2-1, with 10 bases aligning to TRBD1. This CDR3 is 14 amino acids long. The V gene's germline CDR1 is LNHNV and CDR2 YYDKDF (reference sequence). The V and J ends lost 8 bases and 3 bases, in that order; junction bases with no gene match: 4. The DNA for the CDR3 is TGTGCCACCGCACGGGACAGGGGCTACAATGAGCAGTTCTTC. This codes for CATARDRGYNEQFF.

Comment on this clone: Other DNA sequences from this sample encode an identical CDR3 as well. V is TRBV18 and J is TRBJ1-1; TRBD1 aligns across 10 bases. CDR3 size: 13 residues. J was trimmed by 5 bases and V by 6 bases; bases with no gene match: 3. CDR1 and CDR2 from the germline V gene are KGHSH and LQKENI. CDR3 protein: CASSRDRGTEAFF. In nucleotides, the CDR3 is TGTGCCAGCTCGCGGGACAGGGGAACTGAAGCTTTCTTT.

The genes are TRBV10-3 and TRBJ2-1; 11 nucleotides line up with TRBD2. Germline assignment: CDR1 ENHRY and CDR2 SYGVKD. The CDR3 length is 17 residues. V trimming: 4 bases; J trimming: 7 bases; junction bases outside the gene matches: 12. Here the CDR3 DNA reads TGTGCCATCAGTGCATCAACCGGACTAGCGGGTATGAATGAGCAGTTCTTC. Protein sequence: CAISASTGLAGMNEQFF.

A few counts support this clone. V gene TRBV5-4 combines with J gene TRBJ1-4, with 7 bases lining up with TRBD1. Germline loops: CDR1 SGHNT, CDR2 YYREEE (reference sequence). The CDR3 spans 12 residues. V dropped 3 bases and J dropped 7; count of bases not matched to a gene: 0. The CDR3 here is CASSSGGEKLFF. The CDR3, as DNA: TGTGCCAGCAGCTCAGGGGGTGAAAAACTGTTTTTT.

The chain links TRBV6-5 to TRBJ1-2; 7 nucleotides match TRBD1. The length of the CDR3 is 14 residues. The J segment lost 3 bases and the V segment lost 4 bases, leaving 5 bases of the junction unmatched. Per germline, CDR1 MNHEY and CDR2 SVGAGI. In nucleotides, the CDR3 is TGTGCCAGCAGTTTTGTTAGGGGGCACTATGGCTACACCTTC. Protein sequence: CASSFVRGHYGYTF.

The V gene is TRBV6-6, the J gene TRBJ1-2, with TRBD1 matching 12 bases. CDR1 is MNHNY, CDR2 SVGAGI, per germline (reference sequence). After removal of 2 bases from V and 3 bases from J, the junction contained 1 base not matched to a gene. CDR3 length equals 15 residues. CDR3 nucleotide sequence: TGTGCCAGCAGTTACGGGACAGGGGGCGACTATGGCTACACCTTC. Encoded protein: CASSYGTGGDYGYTF.

This chain links TRBV2 with TRBJ1-5; D is unclear. The CDR3 is 13 amino acids. The germline V gene encodes CDR1 SNHLY and CDR2 FYNNEI. CDR3 in DNA: TGTGCTTCGTGTGGTCCCTCCAATCAGCCCCAGCATTTT. This encodes CASCGPSNQPQHF. The full variable domain, in which reference TRBV2 and TRBJ1-5 provide the parts outside the CDR3, is EPEVTQTPSHQVTQMGQEVILRCVPISNHLYFYWYRQILGQKVEFLVSFYNNEISEKSEIFDDQFSVERPDGSNFTLKIRSTKLEDSAMYFCASCGPSNQPQHFGDGTRLSIL.

V gene TRBV29-1 combines with J gene TRBJ2-3; D remains unclear. This CDR3 is built from 14 residues. Trimming took 4 bases from V and 0 from J, leaving 11 bases between them. Germline CDR1 SQVTM, CDR2 ANQGSEA. The CDR3 loop is CSVAPAGSTDTQYF. CDR3 bases: TGCAGCGTTGCCCCGGCAGGCAGCACAGATACGCAGTATTTT.

This clone has a handful of counts. The V call is TRBV18, the J call TRBJ2-1, with 10 bases matching TRBD1. Per the germline V gene, CDR1 is KGHSH and CDR2 is LQKENI. V lost 2 bases to trimming and J lost 9 bases; unmatched junction nucleotides: 7. This CDR3 contains 15 residues. In nucleotides, the CDR3 is TGTGCCAGCTCACCAGGATTGTGGACAGGGGGTGAGCAGTTCTTC. Its protein is CASSPGLWTGGEQFF.